The rows below give T cell receptor beta chains drawn from one sample of a study of shared clonotypes between healthy human individuals. This table comes from immunoSEQ multiplex PCR, and its TCRdb copy is limited to in-frame clones, with some not included. The sample records roughly 2,000,000 clones, over 85% being singletons. Sequenced: naive CD8+ T cells sorted from blood. The receptors were gathered from a man aged 18 to 29 in good health. The CDR3 runs from the conserved cysteine through the conserved F or W. D genes are given only for firm matches. Not all rows give a size; the values are once, few, many and, for expanded clones, a class.

CDR3nt: TGCGCCACCCCGGGAGGCTCCACCGGGGAGCTGTTTTTT; CDR3aa: CATPGGSTGELFF; d_gene: TRBD2; abundance: NA; j_gene: TRBJ2-2; v_gene: TRBV5-1
CDR3nt: TGTGCCAGCAGCCCGACTTACGAGCAGTACTTC; CDR3aa: CASSPTYEQYF; d_gene: NA; abundance: NA; j_gene: TRBJ2-7; v_gene: TRBV7-9
CDR3nt: TGCGCCAGCAGGGGGGCGAGGGCTGGAAACACCATATATTTT; CDR3aa: CASRGARAGNTIYF; d_gene: NA; abundance: NA; j_gene: TRBJ1-3; v_gene: TRBV10-2
CDR3nt: TGTGCCAGCAGCGTAGGTGCTAGCGGGAATGTAAATGAGCAGTTCTTC; CDR3aa: CASSVGASGNVNEQFF; d_gene: TRBD2; abundance: NA; j_gene: TRBJ2-1; v_gene: TRBV9
CDR3nt: TGCAGCGTTGAAGGGGGACTAGCGGAAGAGACCCAGTACTTC; CDR3aa: CSVEGGLAEETQYF; d_gene: TRBD2; abundance: NA; j_gene: TRBJ2-5; v_gene: TRBV29-1
CDR3nt: TGTGCCAGCAGCTTTCAGGTTACCACTGAAGCTTTCTTT; CDR3aa: CASSFQVTTEAFF; d_gene: NA; abundance: NA; j_gene: TRBJ1-1; v_gene: TRBV7-9
CDR3nt: TGTGCCAGCTCACCACCGGGACAGTCCTACGAGCAGTACTTC; CDR3aa: CASSPPGQSYEQYF; d_gene: TRBD1; abundance: few; j_gene: TRBJ2-7; v_gene: TRBV18
CDR3nt: TGTGCCAGCAGCGTTTGGACTAGCGGGAGACCAGAGACCCAGTACTTC; CDR3aa: CASSVWTSGRPETQYF; d_gene: TRBD2; abundance: NA; j_gene: TRBJ2-5; v_gene: TRBV7-2
CDR3nt: TGTGCCAGCAGCCCCCGTGGTAGCGGTAACAATGAGCAGTTCTTC; CDR3aa: CASSPRGSGNNEQFF; d_gene: NA; abundance: NA; j_gene: TRBJ2-1; v_gene: TRBV11-3
CDR3nt: TGCGCCAGCAGGGCGGGGGAGCTGTTTTTT; CDR3aa: CASRAGELFF; d_gene: NA; abundance: NA; j_gene: TRBJ2-2; v_gene: TRBV10-2
CDR3nt: TGCGCCAGCAGTCAAGAGCCAGGGAGTCGGGAGACCCAGTACTTC; CDR3aa: CASSQEPGSRETQYF; d_gene: NA; abundance: NA; j_gene: TRBJ2-5; v_gene: TRBV23-1
CDR3nt: TGTGCCAGCAGGGTAACACCCTGGGCAGAAGAGACCCAGTACTTC; CDR3aa: CASRVTPWAEETQYF; d_gene: NA; abundance: NA; j_gene: TRBJ2-5; v_gene: TRBV28
CDR3nt: TGTGCCAGCAGTTTATCTTCTAGCGGGGACCCGGGGAAGTTCTTC; CDR3aa: CASSLSSSGDPGKFF; d_gene: TRBD2; abundance: NA; j_gene: TRBJ2-1; v_gene: TRBV28
CDR3nt: TGTGCCAGCAGTCCAGGAGGGTATTATGGCTACACCTTC; CDR3aa: CASSPGGYYGYTF; d_gene: NA; abundance: NA; j_gene: TRBJ1-2; v_gene: TRBV28
CDR3nt: TGTGCCAGCAGTTTATTAGGGACTAGCGGGATGGGAACAGATACGCAGTATTTT; CDR3aa: CASSLLGTSGMGTDTQYF; d_gene: TRBD2; abundance: NA; j_gene: TRBJ2-3; v_gene: TRBV27
CDR3nt: TGTGCCAGCAGTTTCAGGGACTATGGGAATTCACCCCTCCACTTT; CDR3aa: CASSFRDYGNSPLHF; d_gene: NA; abundance: NA; j_gene: TRBJ1-6; v_gene: TRBV28
CDR3nt: TGTGCCAGCAGTTACCAAGGACAGGGGAATGCCTACGAGCAGTACTTC; CDR3aa: CASSYQGQGNAYEQYF; d_gene: TRBD1; abundance: NA; j_gene: TRBJ2-7; v_gene: TRBV6-5
CDR3nt: TGTGCCAGCAGCTTAGGCGGCTACAATGAGCAGTTCTTC; CDR3aa: CASSLGGYNEQFF; d_gene: NA; abundance: few; j_gene: TRBJ2-1; v_gene: TRBV13
CDR3nt: TGCAGTGCTAACCCAGACGGGGAAGCTTTCTTT; CDR3aa: CSANPDGEAFF; d_gene: NA; abundance: NA; j_gene: TRBJ1-1; v_gene: TRBV20-1
CDR3nt: TGTGCCAGCAGCTTAGGAGAGAGCAATCAGCCCCAGCATTTT; CDR3aa: CASSLGESNQPQHF; d_gene: NA; abundance: NA; j_gene: TRBJ1-5; v_gene: TRBV11-2
CDR3nt: TGCAGCGTTGTTCGGGTAGGGACCCAGTACTTC; CDR3aa: CSVVRVGTQYF; d_gene: NA; abundance: NA; j_gene: TRBJ2-5; v_gene: TRBV29-1
CDR3nt: TGTGCCAGCAGTTATCGGGCTTCCTACTATGGCTACACCTTC; CDR3aa: CASSYRASYYGYTF; d_gene: NA; abundance: NA; j_gene: TRBJ1-2; v_gene: TRBV6-5
CDR3nt: TGTGCCAGCAGCGGGTACAATGGGGCCCAGTACTTC; CDR3aa: CASSGYNGAQYF; d_gene: NA; abundance: NA; j_gene: TRBJ2-5; v_gene: TRBV5-6
CDR3nt: TGTGCTAGCAGCCCGGTGGTAGCGGGGTACCAAGAGACCCAGTACTTC; CDR3aa: CASSPVVAGYQETQYF; d_gene: TRBD2; abundance: NA; j_gene: TRBJ2-5; v_gene: TRBV7-7
CDR3nt: TGCGCCAGCAGCCAAGATAACGGGAGTGGGTACGAGCAGTACTTC; CDR3aa: CASSQDNGSGYEQYF; d_gene: NA; abundance: NA; j_gene: TRBJ2-7; v_gene: TRBV4-3
CDR3nt: TGCAGCGTTTTGAGGGGACGAAGAGATGAGCAGTTCTTC; CDR3aa: CSVLRGRRDEQFF; d_gene: NA; abundance: NA; j_gene: TRBJ2-1; v_gene: TRBV29-1
CDR3nt: TGTGCCAGCAGCTTGGTGAAGCGGGGGGTTTCCTACGAGCAGTACTTC; CDR3aa: CASSLVKRGVSYEQYF; d_gene: TRBD2; abundance: NA; j_gene: TRBJ2-7; v_gene: TRBV7-4
CDR3nt: TGTGCCACCCTGACTAGCGGGGTTGACTACGAGCAGTACTTC; CDR3aa: CATLTSGVDYEQYF; d_gene: TRBD2; abundance: few; j_gene: TRBJ2-7; v_gene: TRBV2
CDR3nt: TGTGCCAGCAGCTTGGGACAGCTGAGTCCGGCTGGCCGACAGCCCCAGCATTTT; CDR3aa: CASSLGQLSPAGRQPQHF; d_gene: NA; abundance: once; j_gene: TRBJ1-5; v_gene: TRBV5-6
CDR3nt: TGCAGCGTTGAGATTGATCCGGGCCCGAACTATGGCTACACCTTC; CDR3aa: CSVEIDPGPNYGYTF; d_gene: NA; abundance: NA; j_gene: TRBJ1-2; v_gene: TRBV29-1
CDR3nt: TGTGCCTGGAGTCTCTTCGGACAGGGGGTCTATGGCTACACCTTC; CDR3aa: CAWSLFGQGVYGYTF; d_gene: TRBD1; abundance: once; j_gene: TRBJ1-2; v_gene: TRBV30
CDR3nt: TGTGCCGCGGCACTAGCGGGGGGTTTCTACGAGCAGTACTTC; CDR3aa: CAAALAGGFYEQYF; d_gene: TRBD2; abundance: NA; j_gene: TRBJ2-7; v_gene: TRBV6-1
CDR3nt: TGTGCCAGCAGTTACTCACAGGGTTACGAGCAGTACTTC; CDR3aa: CASSYSQGYEQYF; d_gene: NA; abundance: NA; j_gene: TRBJ2-7; v_gene: TRBV6-5
CDR3nt: TGTGCCAGCAGTGGTTCTAGCGGACCCTCCTACGAGCAGTACTTC; CDR3aa: CASSGSSGPSYEQYF; d_gene: TRBD2; abundance: NA; j_gene: TRBJ2-7; v_gene: TRBV6-5
CDR3nt: TGTGCCAGCAGCTTCTCCAGACTAGCGGGAGGGGATGAGCAGTTCTTC; CDR3aa: CASSFSRLAGGDEQFF; d_gene: TRBD2; abundance: NA; j_gene: TRBJ2-1; v_gene: TRBV7-8
CDR3nt: TGTGCCAGCAGCTTAGGGGGGGACAGGTGGCCCAATGAGCAGTTCTTC; CDR3aa: CASSLGGDRWPNEQFF; d_gene: TRBD1; abundance: NA; j_gene: TRBJ2-1; v_gene: TRBV7-8
CDR3nt: TGTGCCAGCAGTGAACAGGTCCTTCAGCCCCAGCATTTT; CDR3aa: CASSEQVLQPQHF; d_gene: NA; abundance: NA; j_gene: TRBJ1-5; v_gene: TRBV2
CDR3nt: TGTGCCAGTACGGCCAGGTCTTATAATTCACCCCTCCACTTT; CDR3aa: CASTARSYNSPLHF; d_gene: NA; abundance: NA; j_gene: TRBJ1-6; v_gene: TRBV19
CDR3nt: TGTGCCAGCAGTGAGAGGACCGTAGAAGTTTACAATGAGCAGTTCTTC; CDR3aa: CASSERTVEVYNEQFF; d_gene: NA; abundance: NA; j_gene: TRBJ2-1; v_gene: TRBV6-1
CDR3nt: TGTGCCAGCAGCTTGGGGGACAGTCTTTCCTATGGCTACACCTTC; CDR3aa: CASSLGDSLSYGYTF; d_gene: TRBD1; abundance: NA; j_gene: TRBJ1-2; v_gene: TRBV5-5
CDR3nt: TGTGCCAGCAGTCCGGCCTACGAGCAGTACTTC; CDR3aa: CASSPAYEQYF; d_gene: NA; abundance: NA; j_gene: TRBJ2-7; v_gene: TRBV2
CDR3nt: TGTGCCAGCAGCCCACTAGCGGCAGATACGCAGTATTTT; CDR3aa: CASSPLAADTQYF; d_gene: TRBD2; abundance: NA; j_gene: TRBJ2-3; v_gene: TRBV7-9
CDR3nt: TGTGCCACCAGCCCGAGGGGCCTGACGGGGTCCGAGCAGTACTTC; CDR3aa: CATSPRGLTGSEQYF; d_gene: NA; abundance: NA; j_gene: TRBJ2-7; v_gene: TRBV15
CDR3nt: TGCGCCAGCAGCCAAGGAGGGAATGAGCAGTTCTTC; CDR3aa: CASSQGGNEQFF; d_gene: NA; abundance: NA; j_gene: TRBJ2-1; v_gene: TRBV4-1
CDR3nt: TGTGCCAGCAGCTCTACCGCGGGACAGGGAACCTACGAGCAGTACTTC; CDR3aa: CASSSTAGQGTYEQYF; d_gene: TRBD1; abundance: few; j_gene: TRBJ2-7; v_gene: TRBV7-9
CDR3nt: TGCGCCAGCGGGAGGGCCGGTATTTCGGATGAGCAGTTCTTC; CDR3aa: CASGRAGISDEQFF; d_gene: TRBD2; abundance: NA; j_gene: TRBJ2-1; v_gene: TRBV5-1
CDR3nt: TGTGCCAGCAGCCCATATCAGGTGGCCTATGGCTACACCTTC; CDR3aa: CASSPYQVAYGYTF; d_gene: NA; abundance: NA; j_gene: TRBJ1-2; v_gene: TRBV27
CDR3nt: TGTGCCAGCAGCTTAGTAGGACAGGGGAAGACTGAAGCTTTCTTT; CDR3aa: CASSLVGQGKTEAFF; d_gene: TRBD1; abundance: NA; j_gene: TRBJ1-1; v_gene: TRBV7-9
CDR3nt: TGTGCCAGCAGTCCCCGACAGTTTTCCTACGAGCAGTACTTC; CDR3aa: CASSPRQFSYEQYF; d_gene: NA; abundance: NA; j_gene: TRBJ2-7; v_gene: TRBV27
CDR3nt: TGCGCCAGCAGCCAAGAGCCAATTGGGGTGGACTACAATGAGCAGTTCTTC; CDR3aa: CASSQEPIGVDYNEQFF; d_gene: NA; abundance: NA; j_gene: TRBJ2-1; v_gene: TRBV4-3
CDR3nt: TGTGCCAGCAGCTCCTCCGGACAGGGTTTGGCCAACGTCCTGACTTTC; CDR3aa: CASSSSGQGLANVLTF; d_gene: TRBD1; abundance: NA; j_gene: TRBJ2-6; v_gene: TRBV13
CDR3nt: TGTGCCAGCAGCTTGGGGGACGGAGTCTACGAGCAGTACTTC; CDR3aa: CASSLGDGVYEQYF; d_gene: NA; abundance: NA; j_gene: TRBJ2-7; v_gene: TRBV5-6
CDR3nt: TGTGCCACCAGCAGGGGGACGGAGCCCCCCTACGAGCAGTACTTC; CDR3aa: CATSRGTEPPYEQYF; d_gene: NA; abundance: once; j_gene: TRBJ2-7; v_gene: TRBV15
CDR3nt: TGTGCCAGCAGTTTGGAACTTTTGGACGAGCAGTTCTTC; CDR3aa: CASSLELLDEQFF; d_gene: NA; abundance: NA; j_gene: TRBJ2-1; v_gene: TRBV27
CDR3nt: TGTGCCACTGAAACCACGGGTCTACCGGGGACCACTGAAGCTTTCTTT; CDR3aa: CATETTGLPGTTEAFF; d_gene: NA; abundance: NA; j_gene: TRBJ1-1; v_gene: TRBV28
CDR3nt: TGTGCCACCAGCAGAGTCGACGGATACTACGAGCAGTACTTC; CDR3aa: CATSRVDGYYEQYF; d_gene: NA; abundance: NA; j_gene: TRBJ2-7; v_gene: TRBV15